The subject of this entry is one T cell receptor beta chain. This CDR3 has 16 amino acids. V lost 0 bases and J lost 4, with 15 bases in between. CDR1 is SGDLS, CDR2 YYNGEE, per germline. The data were obtained in a study of T cells after yellow fever vaccination. MiXCR, applied by TCRdb to the 5' RACE reads, yields one record per CDR3 protein. Among approximately 580,000 distinct CDR3 sequences listed, about a sixth were seen once. V and J are TRBV9 and TRBJ2-3, with D perhaps matching TRBD2 (6 bases). This clonotype was sampled from a man younger than 35 who received the YFV17D yellow fever vaccine. Sequencing was performed on PBMCs, taken roughly 5 days after the first yellow fever vaccination. CDR3 amino acids: CASSVGAPAGADTQYF. The CDR3 bases are TGTGCCAGCAGCGTAGGGGCCCCAGCGGGTGCAGATACGCAGTATTTT.